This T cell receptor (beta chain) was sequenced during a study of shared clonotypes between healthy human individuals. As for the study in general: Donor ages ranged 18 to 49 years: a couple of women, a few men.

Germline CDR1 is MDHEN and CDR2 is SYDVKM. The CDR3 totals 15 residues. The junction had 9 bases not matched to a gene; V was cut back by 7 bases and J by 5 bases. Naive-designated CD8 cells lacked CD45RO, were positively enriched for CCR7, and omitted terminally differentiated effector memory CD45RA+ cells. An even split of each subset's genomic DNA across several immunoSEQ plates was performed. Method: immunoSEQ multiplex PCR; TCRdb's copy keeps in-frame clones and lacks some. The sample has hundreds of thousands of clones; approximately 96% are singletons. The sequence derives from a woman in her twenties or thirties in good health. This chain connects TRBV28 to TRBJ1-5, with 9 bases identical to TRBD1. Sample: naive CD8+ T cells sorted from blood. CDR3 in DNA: TGTGCCAGCATACCGGGACAGGGAGGTTATCAGCCCCAGCATTTT. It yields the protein CASIPGQGGYQPQHF.